This T cell receptor beta chain comes out of a study of PD-1 blockade in classical Hodgkin lymphoma. Findings and limits, study-wide: Repertoire differences have undefined causes, possibly disease activity or prior therapy. Patients were excluded if nivolumab began under 1 year after ASCT (the autologous transplant). Complete responders entered with baseline diversity on par with newly diagnosed patients, the results showed.

V lost 0 bases, J lost 4 bases, and 8 bases stayed unmatched. Per germline, CDR1 ENHRY and CDR2 SYGVKD. This CDR3 is 18 amino acids long. Specified time point: cycle 4 day 1 (C4D1), after around six weeks of nivolumab. Brentuximab vedotin exposure varied, and every patient relapsed after autologous stem cell transplantation. Magnetic negative selection purified CD4+ T cells from thawed PBMCs. Notes on this clone: Its specificity is unknown.

Assay: immunoSEQ multiplex PCR; the TCRdb copy retains only in-frame clones and omits some. The sample holds around 10,000 clones, approximately 88% seen once. This sequence joins TRBV10-3 and TRBJ2-2, with 10 bases lining up with TRBD1. This specimen consisted of CD4+ T cells from blood, obtained before the fourth cycle of nivolumab. The source of this sequence is a human donor with classical Hodgkin lymphoma. The CDR3, as DNA: TGTGCCATCAGTGAGTCCAGAGACAGGGGGCTGACCACCGGGGAGCTGTTTTTT. Residues: CAISESRDRGLTTGELFF.